This T cell receptor beta chain was obtained from a study of blood T cell repertoires in COVID-19. About the study: PBMCs, B-cell-depleted T cells, or T cells were the source of the cDNA or gDNA that made up the material.

Trimming shortened V by 7 bases and J by 5 bases, and 11 bases separated the two germline ends. The CDR3 runs 13 residues. CDR1 is SNHLY and CDR2 is FYNNEI in the germline V gene. In the original processing: How many nucleated cells were present was estimated from reference gene primer amplification. Method: immunoSEQ multiplex PCR; TCRdb's copy keeps in-frame clones and lacks some. V and J calls and clone size follow that table, whereas D and trimming were derived from the DNA. The repertoire holds 150,000 to 200,000 clones, with 85% to 90% as singletons. The clonotype comes from a woman in her 30s with active or convalescent COVID-19. The genes are TRBV2 and TRBJ1-4; tentative D call: TRBD1 (6 bases). Sequences were obtained from peripheral blood. This CDR3 is CASNRGLNEKLFF. The CDR3 DNA follows: TGTGCCAGCAATAGGGGGTTAAATGAAAAACTGTTTTTT.